Listed below are T cell receptor beta chains from one sample, sequenced in a study of OX40 agonist ivuxolimab in advanced cancers. TCRdb keeps only in-frame clones here, not all; method: immunoSEQ multiplex PCR. The table records about 67,000 clones, over 80% of them present only once. The sequences come from CD4+ or CD8+ T cells sorted from blood, collected in a trial of the OX40 agonist ivuxolimab. The receptors were sampled from an adult with an advanced solid tumor such as melanoma, head and neck, liver or kidney cancer. CDR3s include the opening cysteine and the closing phenylalanine or tryptophan. Each record gives: V gene, D gene, clone size, J gene, CDR3 protein, CDR3 DNA. A D gene is named only where the DNA matches it firmly. Expanded clones are given a class, and other clones once, few, many or no size at all.

TRBV6-6	-	-	TRBJ2-1	CASTGGYNEQFF	TGTGCCAGCACCGGAGGGTACAATGAGCAGTTCTTC
TRBV7-2	-	-	TRBJ1-3	CASSLRREAGNTIYF	TGTGCCAGCAGCTTACGACGGGAGGCCGGAAACACCATATATTTT
TRBV4-1	-	-	TRBJ1-2	CASSQVGGENYGYTF	TGCGCCAGCAGCCAAGTCGGGGGCGAAAACTATGGCTACACCTTC
TRBV19	TRBD2	-	TRBJ2-6	CASSMDGLAGGAGANVLTF	TGTGCCAGTAGTATGGACGGACTAGCGGGGGGGGCTGGGGCCAACGTCCTGACTTTC
TRBV14	-	-	TRBJ2-3	CASSQRPGGLRTDTQYF	TGTGCCAGCAGCCAACGTCCCGGTGGTCTTCGCACAGATACGCAGTATTTT
TRBV10-2	-	few	TRBJ1-5	CASTPTDSNQPQHF	TGCGCCAGCACCCCGACAGATAGCAATCAGCCCCAGCATTTT
TRBV5-6	-	-	TRBJ1-1	CASSLGQTEAFF	TGTGCCAGCAGCTTGGGACAAACAGAAGCTTTCTTT
TRBV28	TRBD1	-	TRBJ2-7	CASSSGTGSYEQYF	TGTGCCAGCAGTTCGGGGACAGGTTCCTACGAGCAGTACTTC
TRBV7-2	-	-	TRBJ2-3	CASSLVSDTQYF	TGTGCCAGCAGCTTAGTTTCAGATACGCAGTATTTT
TRBV4-2	-	-	TRBJ1-3	CASSQLPQRTSGNTIYF	TGTGCCAGCAGCCAACTTCCCCAGCGGACCTCTGGAAACACCATATATTTT
TRBV11-1	-	-	TRBJ1-4	CASSLRQDEKLFF	TGTGCCAGCAGCCTGAGACAGGATGAAAAACTGTTTTTT
TRBV12-2	-	once	TRBJ1-2	CASRFQGPYPIGSYGYTF	TGTGCAAGTCGCTTCCAGGGGCCCTATCCGATCGGCTCCTATGGCTACACCTTC
TRBV7-2	TRBD2	-	TRBJ2-5	CASSFGGASETQYF	TGTGCCAGCAGCTTCGGGGGGGCCTCCGAGACCCAGTACTTC
TRBV29-1	-	few	TRBJ1-2	CSVEWGRARGYTF	TGCAGCGTGGAATGGGGCAGGGCGAGGGGCTACACCTTC
TRBV2	-	-	TRBJ1-5	CASSIRQNSNQPQHF	TGTGCCAGCAGTATACGGCAAAATAGCAATCAGCCCCAGCATTTT
TRBV29-1	TRBD1	-	TRBJ1-4	CSVAGQGREKLFF	TGCAGCGTGGCGGGACAGGGAAGGGAAAAACTGTTTTTT
TRBV9	TRBD2	once	TRBJ2-1	CASSVTGSPSGGSNEQFF	TGTGCCAGCAGCGTAACCGGTTCGCCTAGCGGGGGATCAAATGAGCAGTTCTTC
TRBV5-1	TRBD2	-	TRBJ2-5	CASSPGTSGGAETQYF	TGCGCCAGCAGCCCGGGGACTAGCGGGGGGGCCGAGACCCAGTACTTC
TRBV2	-	-	TRBJ2-5	CASRLGGGTQYF	TGTGCCAGCAGGTTGGGTGGGGGGACCCAGTACTTC
TRBV28	TRBD2	-	TRBJ2-3	CASKPSSGRVPTDTQYF	TGTGCCAGCAAGCCTTCTAGCGGGAGAGTACCTACAGATACGCAGTATTTT
TRBV7-9	-	medium-sized	TRBJ2-1	CASSSYHTDNEQFF	TGTGCCAGCAGCTCCTATCACACGGACAATGAGCAGTTCTTC
TRBV19	-	-	TRBJ1-6	CASSLRGPRFDSPLHF	TGTGCCAGTAGTTTACGGGGACCCCGGTTTGACTCACCCCTCCACTTT
TRBV2	-	-	TRBJ1-1	CASSVTGHTEAFF	TGTGCCAGCAGTGTTACGGGGCACACTGAAGCTTTCTTT
TRBV4-1	TRBD1	-	TRBJ2-7	CASSHDEGEPRGEQYF	TGCGCCAGCAGCCACGACGAGGGGGAGCCCAGGGGGGAGCAGTACTTC
TRBV6-5	-	-	TRBJ1-6	CASNGGRLNSPLHF	TGTGCCAGCAACGGGGGCCGACTTAATTCACCCCTCCACTTT
TRBV15	TRBD1	-	TRBJ1-2	CATSRDGLGTGEGNYGYTF	TGTGCCACCAGCAGAGATGGGCTAGGGACAGGGGAAGGTAACTATGGCTACACCTTC
TRBV2	TRBD2	-	TRBJ2-7	CASSEALQVTSGYEQYF	TGTGCCAGCAGTGAAGCGCTACAAGTTACTAGCGGCTACGAGCAGTACTTC
TRBV6-5	TRBD1	-	TRBJ2-7	CATRGRQGTYEQYF	TGTGCCACCCGGGGTAGACAGGGGACCTACGAGCAGTACTTC
TRBV4-3	-	-	TRBJ2-3	CASSQDSAGTTDTQYF	TGCGCCAGCAGCCAAGATTCGGCAGGGACTACAGATACGCAGTATTTT
TRBV29-1	-	-	TRBJ2-3	CSVDRRDTQYF	TGCAGCGTTGATCGGCGAGATACGCAGTATTTT
TRBV28	-	-	TRBJ1-2	CASSVGGGTGYTF	TGTGCCAGCAGTGTCGGGGGGGGAACTGGCTACACCTTC
TRBV6-6	-	-	TRBJ1-1	CASRVQGNTEAFF	TGTGCCAGCAGGGTACAGGGTAACACTGAAGCTTTCTTT
TRBV7-6	-	-	TRBJ2-1	CASSLLARTSSYNEQFF	TGTGCCAGCAGCTTACTCGCCCGAACGAGCTCCTACAATGAGCAGTTCTTC
TRBV6-6	TRBD1	-	TRBJ1-4	CASSLQGAGEKLFF	TGTGCCAGCAGTTTACAGGGGGCAGGGGAAAAACTGTTTTTT
TRBV29-1	-	-	TRBJ2-3	CSSSLRGSTDTQYF	TGCAGCTCCTCACTCCGGGGAAGCACAGATACGCAGTATTTT
TRBV4-3	-	-	TRBJ1-6	CASSLGQSEDSPLHF	TGCGCCAGCAGCCTCGGACAGTCCGAGGATTCACCCCTCCACTTT
TRBV5-1	-	-	TRBJ1-1	CASSLEAAPATEAFF	TGCGCCAGCAGCTTGGAAGCAGCTCCGGCAACTGAAGCTTTCTTT
TRBV7-3	-	-	TRBJ2-2	CASTYTGELFF	TGTGCCAGCACTTACACCGGGGAGCTGTTTTTT
TRBV6-6	-	-	TRBJ2-1	CASSSTESSYNEQFF	TGTGCCAGCAGTTCGACAGAATCCTCCTACAATGAGCAGTTCTTC
TRBV19	TRBD1	once	TRBJ2-7	CASSVDRVYEQYF	TGTGCCAGTAGTGTGGACAGGGTCTACGAGCAGTACTTC
TRBV4-3	-	-	TRBJ2-5	CASSSGTKQETQYF	TGCGCCAGCAGCTCAGGGACCAAACAAGAGACCCAGTACTTC
TRBV19	-	-	TRBJ2-3	CASSISTDTQYF	TGTGCCAGTAGTATTTCCACAGATACGCAGTATTTT
TRBV21-1	-	-	TRBJ1-5	CASSLSRESEGNQPQHF	TGTGCCAGCAGCCTAAGCCGAGAGAGCGAGGGCAATCAGCCCCAGCATTTT
TRBV9	-	-	TRBJ1-3	CASSPRHSSGNTIYF	TGTGCCAGCAGCCCTCGACATAGCTCTGGAAACACCATATATTTT
TRBV6-1	TRBD2	-	TRBJ2-7	CASSALAGTPYEQYF	TGTGCCAGCAGTGCCCTAGCGGGGACCCCCTACGAGCAGTACTTC
TRBV21-1	-	-	TRBJ2-7	CASSKVSRGPPGSYEQYF	TGTGCCAGCAGCAAGGTCAGTCGTGGGCCGCCGGGATCCTACGAGCAGTACTTC
TRBV6-5	-	once	TRBJ1-1	CASRATGTTTGEAFF	TGTGCCAGCAGAGCCACAGGGACCACCACTGGTGAAGCTTTCTTT
TRBV5-1	-	-	TRBJ2-5	CASSAEETQYF	TGCGCCAGCAGCGCCGAAGAGACCCAGTACTTC
TRBV19	-	-	TRBJ1-1	CASSPRQRTNTEAFF	TGTGCCAGTAGTCCCAGGCAAAGGACCAACACTGAAGCTTTCTTT
TRBV2	-	few	TRBJ1-5	CASRAGGRQPQHF	TGTGCCAGCAGGGCTGGGGGAAGACAGCCCCAGCATTTT
TRBV7-3	TRBD2	-	TRBJ2-1	CASTSAGGQDEQFF	TGTGCCAGCACGTCGGCGGGGGGGCAAGATGAGCAGTTCTTC
TRBV28	TRBD1	-	TRBJ1-2	CASREGQGGGYTF	TGTGCCAGCAGAGAGGGGCAGGGGGGCGGCTACACCTTC